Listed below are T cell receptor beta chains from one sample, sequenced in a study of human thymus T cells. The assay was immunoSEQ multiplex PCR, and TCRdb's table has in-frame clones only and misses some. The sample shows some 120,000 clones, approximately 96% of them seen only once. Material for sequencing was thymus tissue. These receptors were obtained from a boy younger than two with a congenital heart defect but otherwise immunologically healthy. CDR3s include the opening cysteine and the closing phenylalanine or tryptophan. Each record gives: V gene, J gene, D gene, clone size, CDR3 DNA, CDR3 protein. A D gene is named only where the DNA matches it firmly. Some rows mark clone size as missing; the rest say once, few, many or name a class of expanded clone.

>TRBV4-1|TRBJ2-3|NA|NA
TGCGCCAGCAGCCAAGATGGGTCGGGTTGGGTCACAGATACGCAGTATTTT
CASSQDGSGWVTDTQYF
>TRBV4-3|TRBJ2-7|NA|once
TGCGCCAGCAGCCAGGGGAAGCCCTCCTACGAGCAGTACTTC
CASSQGKPSYEQYF
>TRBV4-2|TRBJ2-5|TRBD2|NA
TGTGCCAGCAGCCAAGATCTCCCTTCAAGGGCTAGCGGAGATCAAGAGACCCAGTACTTC
CASSQDLPSRASGDQETQYF
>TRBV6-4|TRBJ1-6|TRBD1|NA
TGTGCCAGCAGAAAGAGGCGGGACAGCAATTCACCCCTCCACTTT
CASRKRRDSNSPLHF
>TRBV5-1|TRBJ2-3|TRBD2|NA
TGCGCCAGCAGCCCGACTAGCGGGGCGCACACAGATACGCAGTATTTT
CASSPTSGAHTDTQYF
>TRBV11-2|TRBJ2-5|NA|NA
TGTGCCAGCAGGAGAGTTCTGGGCCAGGGTGAGACCCAGTACTTC
CASRRVLGQGETQYF
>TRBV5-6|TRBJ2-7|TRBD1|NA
TGTGCCAGCAGCTTGGGACAGGGAACACGAAGGAACTCCTACGAGCAGTACTTC
CASSLGQGTRRNSYEQYF
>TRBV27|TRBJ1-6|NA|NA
TGTGCCAGCAGTCCCCAGGTTTCACCCCTCCACTTT
CASSPQVSPLHF
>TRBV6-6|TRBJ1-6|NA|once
TGTGCCAGCTTCCGGGGGGATAATTCACCCCTCCACTTT
CASFRGDNSPLHF
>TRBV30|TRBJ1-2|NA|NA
TGTGCCTGGACGATGGGCGGGCCCTATGGCTACACCTTC
CAWTMGGPYGYTF
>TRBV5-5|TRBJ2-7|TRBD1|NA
TGTGCCAGCAGCTTTGGGACAGGGTGCAACGAGCAGTACTTC
CASSFGTGCNEQYF
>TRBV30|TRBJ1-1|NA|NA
TGTGCCTGGAGGAGGGGGGACACTGAAGCTTTCTTT
CAWRRGDTEAFF
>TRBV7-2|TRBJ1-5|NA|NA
TGTGCCAGCAGCTCTAAGGGGTGGGGAAGCAATCAGCCCCAGCATTTT
CASSSKGWGSNQPQHF
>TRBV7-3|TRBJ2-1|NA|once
TGTGCCAGCAGCCCACACAGGGATGGGGACAATGAGCAGTTCTTC
CASSPHRDGDNEQFF
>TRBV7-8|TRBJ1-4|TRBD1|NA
TGTGCCAGCAGTCTAGGGCAACAGGGGGCGAGGAATGAAAAACTGTTTTTT
CASSLGQQGARNEKLFF
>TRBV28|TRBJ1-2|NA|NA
TGTGCCAGCACCGGAACAGGGTTAGGTAGCTACACCTTC
CASTGTGLGSYTF
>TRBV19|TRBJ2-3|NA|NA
TGTGCCAGTAGTATACAGGGAAACGGGTCGGGGACTAGCACAGATACGCAGTATTTT
CASSIQGNGSGTSTDTQYF
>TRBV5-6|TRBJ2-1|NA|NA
TGTGCCAGCAGCTTGCGGGGGGCCAACAATGAGCAGTTCTTC
CASSLRGANNEQFF